This T cell receptor (beta chain) was sequenced in a study of T cells after posttransplantation cyclophosphamide. General study results and limits: TRB clonality was highly associated with recipient CMV seropositivity and reactivation. Donor-recipient repertoire similarity was low at 1-2 months, rising over year one.

Regarding this clone: Its target is not known.

Germline-derived CDR1 and CDR2 are SGHAT and FQNNGV. This CDR3 spans 17 amino acids. The V end was cut by 2 bases, the J end by 3 bases, with 19 bases between. The naive gate required viable CD3+CD4+ or CD3+CD8+ cells with CCR7+CD45RA+CD45RO-CD95-CD27+CD28+ phenotype. Using immunoSEQ multiplex PCR, the repertoire was profiled, and TCRdb retains in-frame clones only, with some absent. The sample has about 10,000 clones, roughly 98% seen once. This receptor was identified in a woman aged 60 to 75 in good health, CMV-negative, and a related stem cell transplant donor. The chain recombines TRBV11-2 with TRBJ1-1; D unclear. Specimen: naive CD4+ T cells sorted from PBMCs. This chain's CDR3 is CASSLRSPSGRDTEAFF. The CDR3 nucleotides are TGTGCCAGCAGCTTAAGGTCCCCTTCGGGGAGGGACACTGAAGCTTTCTTT.